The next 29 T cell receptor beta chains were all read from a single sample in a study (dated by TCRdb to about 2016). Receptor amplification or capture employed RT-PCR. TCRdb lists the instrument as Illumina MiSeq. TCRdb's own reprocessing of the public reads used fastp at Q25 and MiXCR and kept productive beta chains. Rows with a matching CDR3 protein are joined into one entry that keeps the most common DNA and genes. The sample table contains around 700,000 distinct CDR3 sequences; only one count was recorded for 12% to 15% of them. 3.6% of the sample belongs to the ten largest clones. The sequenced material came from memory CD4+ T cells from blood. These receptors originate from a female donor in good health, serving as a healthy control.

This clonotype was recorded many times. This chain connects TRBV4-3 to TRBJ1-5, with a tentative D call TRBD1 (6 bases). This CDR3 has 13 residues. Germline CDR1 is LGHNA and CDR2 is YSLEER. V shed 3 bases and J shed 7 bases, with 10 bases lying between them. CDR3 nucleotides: TGCGCCAGCAGCCAGGACAGTAAACAGCCCCAGCATTTT. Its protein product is CASSQDSKQPQHF.

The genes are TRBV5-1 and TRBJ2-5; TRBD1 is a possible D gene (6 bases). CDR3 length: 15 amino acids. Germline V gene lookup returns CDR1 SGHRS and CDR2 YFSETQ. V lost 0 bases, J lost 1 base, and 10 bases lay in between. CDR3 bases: TGCGCCAGCAGCTTGGAGGGACACGGCCAAGAGACCCAGTACTTC. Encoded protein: CASSLEGHGQETQYF.

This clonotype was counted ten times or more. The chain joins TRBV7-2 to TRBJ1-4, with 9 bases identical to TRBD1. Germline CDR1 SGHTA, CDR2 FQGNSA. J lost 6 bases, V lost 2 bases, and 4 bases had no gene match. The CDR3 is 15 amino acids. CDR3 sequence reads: CASSLWDRVDEKLFF. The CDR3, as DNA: TGTGCCAGCAGCTTATGGGACAGGGTGGATGAAAAACTGTTTTTT.

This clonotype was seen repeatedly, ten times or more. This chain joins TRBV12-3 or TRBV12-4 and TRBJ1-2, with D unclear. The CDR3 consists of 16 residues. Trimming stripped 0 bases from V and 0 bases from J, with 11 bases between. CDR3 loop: CASSLAISAANYGYTF. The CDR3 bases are TGTGCCAGCAGTTTAGCGATAAGTGCCGCTAACTATGGCTACACCTTC.

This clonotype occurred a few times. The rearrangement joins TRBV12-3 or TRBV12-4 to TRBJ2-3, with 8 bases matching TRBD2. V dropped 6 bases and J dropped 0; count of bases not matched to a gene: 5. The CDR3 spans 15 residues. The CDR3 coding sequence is TGTGCCAGCAGGGCCGGGGGGGGAAGCACAGATACGCAGTATTTT. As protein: CASRAGGGSTDTQYF.

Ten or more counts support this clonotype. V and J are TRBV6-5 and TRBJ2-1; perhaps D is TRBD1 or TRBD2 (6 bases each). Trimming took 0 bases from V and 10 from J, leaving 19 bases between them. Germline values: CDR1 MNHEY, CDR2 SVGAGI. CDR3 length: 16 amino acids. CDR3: CASSYSGGGMVLEQFF. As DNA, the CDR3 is TGTGCCAGCAGTTACTCGGGGGGCGGGATGGTTCTGGAGCAGTTCTTC.

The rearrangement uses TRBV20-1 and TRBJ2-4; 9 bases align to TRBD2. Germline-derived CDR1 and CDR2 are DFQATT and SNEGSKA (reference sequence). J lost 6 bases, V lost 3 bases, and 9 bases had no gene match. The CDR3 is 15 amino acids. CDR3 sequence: CSASLPGAGGNIQYF. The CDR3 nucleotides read TGCAGTGCTAGTCTGCCCGGAGCGGGGGGAAACATTCAGTACTTC.

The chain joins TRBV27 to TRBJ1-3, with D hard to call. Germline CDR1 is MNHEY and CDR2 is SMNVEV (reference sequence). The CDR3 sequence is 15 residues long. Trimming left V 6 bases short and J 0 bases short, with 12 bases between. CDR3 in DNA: TGTGCCAGCAGCTCCAACTTTGGCTCTGGAAACACCATATATTTT. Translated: CASSSNFGSGNTIYF.

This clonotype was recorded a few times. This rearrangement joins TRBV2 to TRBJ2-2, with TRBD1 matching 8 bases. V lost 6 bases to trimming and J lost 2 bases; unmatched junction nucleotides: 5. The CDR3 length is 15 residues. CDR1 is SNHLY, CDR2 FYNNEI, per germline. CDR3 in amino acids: CASSPDRGNTGELFF. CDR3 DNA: TGTGCCAGCAGCCCCGACAGGGGTAACACCGGGGAGCTGTTTTTT. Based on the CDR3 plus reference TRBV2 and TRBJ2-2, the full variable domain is EPEVTQTPSHQVTQMGQEVILRCVPISNHLYFYWYRQILGQKVEFLVSFYNNEISEKSEIFDDQFSVERPDGSNFTLKIRSTKLEDSAMYFCASSPDRGNTGELFFGEGSRLTVL.

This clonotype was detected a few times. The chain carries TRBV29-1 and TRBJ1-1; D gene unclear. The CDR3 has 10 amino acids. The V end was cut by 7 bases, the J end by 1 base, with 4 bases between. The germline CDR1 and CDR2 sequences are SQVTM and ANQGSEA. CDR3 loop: CSGGNTEAFF. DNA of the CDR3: TGCAGCGGCGGGAACACTGAAGCTTTCTTT.

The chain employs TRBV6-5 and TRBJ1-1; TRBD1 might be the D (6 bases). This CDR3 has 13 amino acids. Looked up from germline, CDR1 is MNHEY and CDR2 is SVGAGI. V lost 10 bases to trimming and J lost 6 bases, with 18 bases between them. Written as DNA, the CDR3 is TGTGCCACCACTCAGGGACAAACCGCTGAAGCTTTCTTT. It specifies CATTQGQTAEAFF.

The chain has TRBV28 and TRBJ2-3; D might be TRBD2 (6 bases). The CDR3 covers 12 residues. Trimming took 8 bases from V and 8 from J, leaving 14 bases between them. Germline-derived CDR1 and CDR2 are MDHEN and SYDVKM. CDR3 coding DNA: TGTGCCAGCGCTTTAGTGGGAGGTACGCAGTATTTT. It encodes CASALVGGTQYF.

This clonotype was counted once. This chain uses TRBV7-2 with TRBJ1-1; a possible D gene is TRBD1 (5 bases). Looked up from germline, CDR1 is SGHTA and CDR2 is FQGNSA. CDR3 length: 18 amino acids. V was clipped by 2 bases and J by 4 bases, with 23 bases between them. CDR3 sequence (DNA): TGTGCCAGCAGCTTAAAATTCGCGGACCGGGGGGGGACCACTGAAGCTTTCTTT. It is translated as CASSLKFADRGGTTEAFF. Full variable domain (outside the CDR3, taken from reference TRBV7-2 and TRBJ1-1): GAGVSQSPSNKVTEKGKDVELRCDPISGHTALYWYRQSLGQGLEFLIYFQGNSAPDKSGLPSDRFSAERTGGSVSTLTIQRTQQEDSAVYLCASSLKFADRGGTTEAFFGQGTRLTVV.

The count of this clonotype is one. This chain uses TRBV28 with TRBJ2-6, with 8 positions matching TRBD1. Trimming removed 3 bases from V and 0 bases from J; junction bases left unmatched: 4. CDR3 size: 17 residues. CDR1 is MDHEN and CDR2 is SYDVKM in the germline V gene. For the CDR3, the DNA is TGTGCCAGCAGTTTCGGGACAGGCCGCTCTGGGGCCAACGTCCTGACTTTC. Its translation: CASSFGTGRSGANVLTF.

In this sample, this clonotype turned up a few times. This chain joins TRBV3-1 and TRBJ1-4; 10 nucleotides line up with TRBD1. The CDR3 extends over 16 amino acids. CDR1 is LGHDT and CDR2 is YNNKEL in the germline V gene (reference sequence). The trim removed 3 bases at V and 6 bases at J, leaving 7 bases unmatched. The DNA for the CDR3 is TGTGCCAGCAGCCAGTTTGGACAGGGGGTTTATGAAAAACTGTTTTTT. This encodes CASSQFGQGVYEKLFF.

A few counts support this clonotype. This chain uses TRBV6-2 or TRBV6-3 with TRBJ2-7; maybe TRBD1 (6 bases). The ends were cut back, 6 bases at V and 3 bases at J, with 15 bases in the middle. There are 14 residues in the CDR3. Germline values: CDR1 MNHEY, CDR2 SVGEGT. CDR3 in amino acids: CASRKQGSGYEQYF. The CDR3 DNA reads TGTGCCAGCAGGAAACAGGGATCAGGCTACGAGCAGTACTTC.

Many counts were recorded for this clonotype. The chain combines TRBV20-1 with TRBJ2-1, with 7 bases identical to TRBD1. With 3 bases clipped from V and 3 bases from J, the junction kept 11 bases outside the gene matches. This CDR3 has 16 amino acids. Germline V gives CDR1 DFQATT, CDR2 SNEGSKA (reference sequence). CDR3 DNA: TGCAGTGCTAGTCCAGCCCTCGGGACAGACTACAATGAGCAGTTCTTC. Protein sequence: CSASPALGTDYNEQFF.

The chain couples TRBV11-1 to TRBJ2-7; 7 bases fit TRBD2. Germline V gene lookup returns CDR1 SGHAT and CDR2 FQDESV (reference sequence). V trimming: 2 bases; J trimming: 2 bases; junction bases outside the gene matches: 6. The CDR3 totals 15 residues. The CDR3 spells CASSLSASGTYEQYF. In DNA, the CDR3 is TGTGCCAGCAGCTTATCAGCTAGCGGTACCTACGAGCAGTACTTC.

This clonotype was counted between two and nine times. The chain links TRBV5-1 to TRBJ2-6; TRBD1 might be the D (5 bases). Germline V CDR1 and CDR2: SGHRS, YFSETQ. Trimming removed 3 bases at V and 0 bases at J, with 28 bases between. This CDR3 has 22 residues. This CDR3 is CASSSFLSLGQGSLSGANVLTF. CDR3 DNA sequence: TGCGCCAGCAGCTCCTTTCTGAGCTTAGGCCAGGGTTCCCTCTCTGGGGCCAACGTCCTGACTTTC.

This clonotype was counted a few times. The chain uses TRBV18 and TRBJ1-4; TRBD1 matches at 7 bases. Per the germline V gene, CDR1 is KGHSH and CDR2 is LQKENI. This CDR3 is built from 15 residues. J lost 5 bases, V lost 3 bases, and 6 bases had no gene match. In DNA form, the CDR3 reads TGTGCCAGCTCACCGACGGGACAGTTCAATGAAAAACTGTTTTTT. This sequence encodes CASSPTGQFNEKLFF.

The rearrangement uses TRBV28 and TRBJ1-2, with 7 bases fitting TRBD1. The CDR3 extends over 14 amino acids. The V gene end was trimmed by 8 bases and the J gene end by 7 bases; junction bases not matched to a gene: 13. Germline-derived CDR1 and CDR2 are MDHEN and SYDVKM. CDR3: CASDSIGGAGGYTF. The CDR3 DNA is TGTGCCAGCGACTCGATAGGGGGCGCGGGTGGCTACACCTTC.

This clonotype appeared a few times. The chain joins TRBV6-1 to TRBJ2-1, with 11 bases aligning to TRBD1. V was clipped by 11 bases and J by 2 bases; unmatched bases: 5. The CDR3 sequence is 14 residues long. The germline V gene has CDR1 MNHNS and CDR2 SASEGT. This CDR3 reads CAGGGQGAYNEQFF. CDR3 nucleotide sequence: TGTGCCGGAGGGGGACAGGGGGCCTACAATGAGCAGTTCTTC.

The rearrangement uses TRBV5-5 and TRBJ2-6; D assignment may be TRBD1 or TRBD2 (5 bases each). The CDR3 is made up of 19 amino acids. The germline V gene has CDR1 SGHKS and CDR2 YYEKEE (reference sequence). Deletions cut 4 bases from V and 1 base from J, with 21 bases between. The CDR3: CASSPMPSGSTSGANVLTF. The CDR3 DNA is TGTGCCAGCAGCCCTATGCCGTCAGGGAGTACGTCTGGGGCCAACGTCCTGACTTTC. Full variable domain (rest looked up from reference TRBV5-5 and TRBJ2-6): DAGVTQSPTHLIKTRGQQVTLRCSPISGHKSVSWYQQVLGQGPQFIFQYYEKEERGRGNFPDRFSARQFPNYSSELNVNALLLGDSALYLCASSPMPSGSTSGANVLTFGAGSRLTVL.

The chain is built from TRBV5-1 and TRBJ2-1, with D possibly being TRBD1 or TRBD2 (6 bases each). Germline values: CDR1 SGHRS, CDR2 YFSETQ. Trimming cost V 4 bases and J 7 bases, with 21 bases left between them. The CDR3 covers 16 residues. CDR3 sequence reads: CASSALTGTVGNEQFF. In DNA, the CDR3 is TGCGCCAGCAGCGCACTAACAGGGACTGTCGGAAATGAGCAGTTCTTC. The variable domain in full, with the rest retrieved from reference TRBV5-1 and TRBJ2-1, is KAGVTQTPRYLIKTRGQQVTLSCSPISGHRSVSWYQQTPGQGLQFLFEYFSETQRNKGNFPGRFSGRQFSNSRSEMNVSTLELGDSALYLCASSALTGTVGNEQFFGPGTRLTVL.

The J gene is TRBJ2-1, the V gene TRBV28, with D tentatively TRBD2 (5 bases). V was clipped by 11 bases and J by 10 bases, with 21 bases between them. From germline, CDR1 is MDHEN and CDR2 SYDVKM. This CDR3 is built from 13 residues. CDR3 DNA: TGTGCCTGCCACAGTGCAACGGAGCGGGAGCAGTTCTTC. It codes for CACHSATEREQFF.

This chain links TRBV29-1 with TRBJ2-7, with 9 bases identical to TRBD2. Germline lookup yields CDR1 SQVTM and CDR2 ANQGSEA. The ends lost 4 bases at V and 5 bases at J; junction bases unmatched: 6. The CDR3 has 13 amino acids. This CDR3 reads CSVGTSAQDEQYF. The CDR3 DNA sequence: TGCAGCGTTGGGACTAGCGCACAGGACGAGCAGTACTTC.

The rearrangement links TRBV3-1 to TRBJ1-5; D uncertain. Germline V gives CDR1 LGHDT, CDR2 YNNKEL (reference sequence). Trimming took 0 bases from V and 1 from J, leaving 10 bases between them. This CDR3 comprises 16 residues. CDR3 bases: TGTGCCAGCAGCCAAGATCGACCTGGAAGCAATCAGCCCCAGCATTTT. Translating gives CASSQDRPGSNQPQHF.

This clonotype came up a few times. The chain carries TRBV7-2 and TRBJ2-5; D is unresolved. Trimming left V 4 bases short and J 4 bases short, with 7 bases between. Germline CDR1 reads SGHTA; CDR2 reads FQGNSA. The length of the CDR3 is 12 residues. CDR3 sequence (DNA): TGTGCCAGCAGCTCGTCTTCAGAGACCCAGTACTTC. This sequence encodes CASSSSSETQYF.

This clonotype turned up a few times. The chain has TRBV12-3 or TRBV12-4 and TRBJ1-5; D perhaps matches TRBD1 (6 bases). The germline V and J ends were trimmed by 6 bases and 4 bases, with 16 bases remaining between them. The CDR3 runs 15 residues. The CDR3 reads CASRSSGGRNQPQHF. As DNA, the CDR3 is TGTGCCAGCAGATCAAGCGGGGGGCGAAATCAGCCCCAGCATTTT.